These T cell receptor beta chains were read from a single sample in a study of beta chain features in type 1 diabetes. Some clones are missing from TCRdb's copy, which holds only in-frame ones; the method was immunoSEQ multiplex PCR. The sample records 600,000 to 700,000 clones, around 12% being singletons. The source material was naive CD4+ T cells from blood. The receptor set was obtained from a man aged 25-45 years with type 1 diabetes. CDR3s include the opening cysteine and the closing phenylalanine or tryptophan. A D gene is named only where the DNA matches it firmly. The size field is filled for only some rows; it gives once, few, many or a size class.

d_gene,j_gene,abundance,v_gene,CDR3nt,CDR3aa
NA,TRBJ2-2,NA,TRBV10-1,TGCGCCAGCAGTGAAGTCGGGGAACCGAACACCGGGGAGCTGTTTTTT,CASSEVGEPNTGELFF
TRBD1,TRBJ1-2,few,TRBV10-3,TGTGCCATCAGTGAGTCGGACAGGGAGAGAGTCTATGGCTACACCTTC,CAISESDRERVYGYTF
NA,TRBJ2-1,few,TRBV30,TGTGCCTCGGCCATCTTCTCCTACAATGAGCAGTTCTTC,CASAIFSYNEQFF
NA,TRBJ2-3,NA,TRBV2,TGTGCCGGGGACTTCCGGGGAGATACGCAGTATTTT,CAGDFRGDTQYF
TRBD1,TRBJ2-1,few,TRBV5-1,TGCGCCAGCAGCTCACGAGGACAGGCTGACAATGAGCAGTTCTTC,CASSSRGQADNEQFF
TRBD2,TRBJ2-1,NA,TRBV27,TGTGCCAGCAGTTCCTTAGCGGGGACCCTCAATGAGCAGTTCTTC,CASSSLAGTLNEQFF
TRBD1,TRBJ2-2,NA,TRBV5-6,TGTGCCAGCAGCTTTGTAACAGGGGGCCGAGACACCGGGGAGCTGTTTTTT,CASSFVTGGRDTGELFF
NA,TRBJ1-1,NA,TRBV18,TGTGCCAGCTCACGGGAACACTTGAACACTGAAGCTTTCTTT,CASSREHLNTEAFF
TRBD2,TRBJ2-3,few,TRBV6-6,TGTGCCAGCAGCTCCCCCGGGGGGGCTGGCACAGATACGCAGTATTTT,CASSSPGGAGTDTQYF
TRBD1,TRBJ1-5,NA,TRBV7-9,TGTGCCAGCAGCCCGGGACAGGGGAATAGCAATCAGCCCCAGCATTTT,CASSPGQGNSNQPQHF
NA,TRBJ2-2,NA,TRBV7-2,TGTGCCAGCAGCTTTAAAACCGGGGAGCTGTTTTTT,CASSFKTGELFF
NA,TRBJ1-2,NA,TRBV6-5,TGTGCCAGCAGTTACGACCCATTAGGGGCCGGCTATGGCTACACCTTC,CASSYDPLGAGYGYTF
TRBD1,TRBJ2-1,few,TRBV14,TGTGCCAGCAGCCCGGGACAGGCTTACAATGAGCAGTTCTTC,CASSPGQAYNEQFF
TRBD2,TRBJ2-5,few,TRBV30,TGTGCCTGGACGGGGGGAGAGACCCAGTACTTC,CAWTGGETQYF
NA,TRBJ1-3,NA,TRBV20-1,TGCAGTGCAGGCTCTGGAAACACCATATATTTT,CSAGSGNTIYF
NA,TRBJ2-1,NA,TRBV6-5,TGTGCCAGCACCGATAGCGGATACAATGAGCAGTTCTTC,CASTDSGYNEQFF
TRBD1,TRBJ2-3,NA,TRBV18,TGTGCCAGCTCACCACCGGGACAGGGAAGCACAGATACGCAGTATTTT,CASSPPGQGSTDTQYF
NA,TRBJ2-6,few,TRBV6-5,TGTGCCAGCAGTTCCCCCGGGGCCAACGTCCTGACTTTC,CASSSPGANVLTF
NA,TRBJ1-2,NA,TRBV10-3,TGTGCCATGAGTGGGGCCTATGGCTACACCTTC,CAMSGAYGYTF
NA,TRBJ1-2,few,TRBV7-3,TGTGCCAGCAGCTTAGATCTAAACTATGGCTACACCTTC,CASSLDLNYGYTF
NA,TRBJ2-3,NA,TRBV9,TGTGCCAGCAGCGTGGGGGCGGGACAGAGCACAGATACGCAGTATTTT,CASSVGAGQSTDTQYF
NA,TRBJ1-2,NA,TRBV29-1,TGCAGCGTTGTTTGGGTCGGGGGCTACACCTTC,CSVVWVGGYTF
TRBD1,TRBJ1-1,NA,TRBV28,TGTGCCAGCAGTCTAGCGGAGATAGTAGGGGGCGCTTTCTTT,CASSLAEIVGGAFF
NA,TRBJ2-3,few,TRBV2,TGTGCCAGCAGAGAACAGGGTATTCGCACAGATACGCAGTATTTT,CASREQGIRTDTQYF
TRBD1,TRBJ2-5,NA,TRBV5-6,TGTGCCAGCAGCTTTCTACAGGGGCAAGAGACCCAGTACTTC,CASSFLQGQETQYF
NA,TRBJ2-7,NA,TRBV29-1,TGCAGCGTTTTAAGTCAGTCCTACGAGCAGTACTTC,CSVLSQSYEQYF
TRBD2,TRBJ2-5,few,TRBV23-1,TGCGCCAGCAGTCGCACCTGGGACGGGAGGGAGACCCAGTACTTC,CASSRTWDGRETQYF
NA,TRBJ1-3,few,TRBV5-1,TGCGCCAGCAGCTTCACGACGGGATCCTCTGGAAACACCATATATTTT,CASSFTTGSSGNTIYF
NA,TRBJ2-7,few,TRBV5-1,TGCGCCAGCAGCCCAGCACCGGGGTACGAGCAGTACTTC,CASSPAPGYEQYF
NA,TRBJ1-2,once,TRBV7-8,TGTGCCAGCAGCTTAGACAGAGGCTATGGCTACACCTTC,CASSLDRGYGYTF
NA,TRBJ1-5,NA,TRBV18,TGTGCCAGCTCACCGGCGCGGAACTTCAATCAGCCCCAGCATTTT,CASSPARNFNQPQHF
NA,TRBJ1-3,NA,TRBV5-8,TGTGCCAGCAGCTCCCAGCGGTATGGAAACACCATATATTTT,CASSSQRYGNTIYF
NA,TRBJ1-1,few,TRBV19,TGTGCCAGTAGTCCTGGCGCGTACACTGAAGCTTTCTTT,CASSPGAYTEAFF
NA,TRBJ1-6,NA,TRBV7-9,TGTGCCAGCAGCTTAGGGAGCTCCTATAATTCACCCCTCCACTTT,CASSLGSSYNSPLHF
NA,TRBJ2-3,NA,TRBV5-4,TGTGCCAGCAGCTTGAGGACTAACACAGATACGCAGTATTTT,CASSLRTNTDTQYF
TRBD1,TRBJ2-2,few,TRBV19,TGTGCCAGTAGATCCGGGACAGCGAACACCGGGGAGCTGTTTTTT,CASRSGTANTGELFF
TRBD1,TRBJ2-3,few,TRBV7-9,TGTGCCAGCAGCTTAGCCGGGACAGGGGACACAGATACGCAGTATTTT,CASSLAGTGDTDTQYF
NA,TRBJ2-2,NA,TRBV9,TGTGCCAGCAGCCCCCAGCCAGCGAACACCGGGGAGCTGTTTTTT,CASSPQPANTGELFF
TRBD1,TRBJ1-3,NA,TRBV27,TGTGCCAGCAGTGGTAAAGGGACAGGGGGCGGAAACACCATATATTTT,CASSGKGTGGGNTIYF
NA,TRBJ2-7,NA,TRBV7-9,TGTGCCAGCAGCGGGCTCGAAGCGTACGAGCAGTACTTC,CASSGLEAYEQYF
NA,TRBJ2-5,once,TRBV7-6,TGTGCCAGCAGCTTTTCTCACCCGGCGAGGGGTAGCCAAGAGACCCAGTACTTC,CASSFSHPARGSQETQYF
NA,TRBJ1-5,NA,TRBV27,TGTGCCAGCAGTTTAAGTTCCTATCAGCCCCAGCATTTT,CASSLSSYQPQHF
NA,TRBJ2-7,NA,TRBV10-3,TGTGCCATCAGTGAGTCGAAGGTCGAGCAGTACTTC,CAISESKVEQYF
TRBD1,TRBJ2-7,few,TRBV5-4,TGTGCCAGCAGTCCTATTAACCCGGGACAGGGCTACGAGCAGTACTTC,CASSPINPGQGYEQYF
TRBD1,TRBJ2-5,NA,TRBV7-2,TGTGCCAGCACCCCGTCGGGACAGCATCAAGAGACCCAGTACTTC,CASTPSGQHQETQYF